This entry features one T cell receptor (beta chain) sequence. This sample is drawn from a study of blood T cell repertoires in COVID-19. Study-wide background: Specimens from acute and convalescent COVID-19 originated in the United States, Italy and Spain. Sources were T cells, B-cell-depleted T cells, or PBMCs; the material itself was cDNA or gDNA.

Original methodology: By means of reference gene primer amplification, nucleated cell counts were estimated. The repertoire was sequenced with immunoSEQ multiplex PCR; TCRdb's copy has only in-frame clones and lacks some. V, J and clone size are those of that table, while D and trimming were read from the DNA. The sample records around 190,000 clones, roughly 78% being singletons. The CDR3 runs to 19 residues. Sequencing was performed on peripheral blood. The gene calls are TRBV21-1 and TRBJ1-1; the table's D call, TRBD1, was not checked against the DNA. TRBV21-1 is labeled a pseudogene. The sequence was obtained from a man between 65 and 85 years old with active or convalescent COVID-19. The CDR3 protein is CASSKGVLRQGRENTEAFF. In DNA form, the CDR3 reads TGTGCCAGCAGCAAAGGAGTCCTCAGGCAGGGGAGAGAGAACACTGAAGCTTTCTTT.